The 7 T cell receptor beta chains listed next were all sequenced from one sample in a study of blood T cell repertoires in COVID-19. The table came from immunoSEQ multiplex PCR; TCRdb's copy has only in-frame clones and leaves some out. The sample holds about 270,000 clones; less than 90% are singletons and the top ten take less than 3%. The sequencing input was PBMCs or T cells enriched from blood (not recorded which). The receptors stem from a woman aged 45-65 years who had recovered from COVID-19.

Regarding this clone: The identical CDR3 is also encoded by other nucleotide sequences in the sample. The DNA of the CDR3 is TGTGCCACCAGCAGAGACGGGACAGCAGAAAAACTGTTTTTT. Translated: CATSRDGTAEKLFF. The chain joins TRBV15 to TRBJ1-4; 7 nucleotides agree with TRBD1. Germline V gene data show CDR1 as LNHNV and CDR2 as YYDKDF (reference sequence). V lost 0 bases and J lost 8; bases outside the gene matches: 3. This CDR3 comprises 14 residues.

This clone has a single count. This chain uses TRBV25-1 with TRBJ2-1; 12 bases match TRBD1. Germline V lookup: CDR1 MGHDK, CDR2 SYGVNS. V was clipped by 1 base and J by 8 bases; unmatched bases: 6. CDR3 length: 16 amino acids. CDR3 coding DNA: TGTGCCAGCAGTGAATTTGGGGACAGGGGGCGGTATGAGCAGTTCTTC. This encodes CASSEFGDRGRYEQFF.

The V call is TRBV11-2, the J call TRBJ1-5; 8 bases fit TRBD1. The CDR3 consists of 14 residues. The germline V gene encodes CDR1 SGHAT and CDR2 FQNNGV. The ends lost 5 bases at V and 2 bases at J; junction bases unmatched: 2. The DNA of the CDR3 is TGTGCCAGCAGCATGGACAGGGGCAATCAGCCCCAGCATTTT. Translation gives CASSMDRGNQPQHF.

This clone has a count of ten or more. This chain joins TRBV18 and TRBJ1-1; TRBD1 matches 8 bases. CDR3 size: 14 residues. The V gene end was trimmed by 3 bases and the J gene end by 6 bases; junction bases not matched to a gene: 6. CDR1 is KGHSH and CDR2 is LQKENI in the germline V gene. CDR3 in DNA: TGTGCCAGCTCACCGTCCCAGGGGGCATCTGAAGCTTTCTTT. Translating it yields CASSPSQGASEAFF.

The count of this clone is one. The chain combines TRBV28 with TRBJ1-1, with 7 bases aligning to TRBD1. CDR3 length: 14 amino acids. V lost 5 bases and J lost 6; bases outside the gene matches: 9. Germline V gene lookup returns CDR1 MDHEN and CDR2 SYDVKM. CDR3 in DNA: TGTGCCAGCAGTCTAGGGGGCGCGGTGGCTGAAGCTTTCTTT. This translates into CASSLGGAVAEAFF.

The count of this clone is one. This chain joins TRBV7-3 and TRBJ2-1; no definite D call. V gave up 4 bases and J gave up 5 bases, with 6 bases separating them. Looked up from germline, CDR1 is SGHTA and CDR2 is FQGTGA. The CDR3 length is 12 residues. This CDR3 reads CASSSSDNEQFF. The CDR3 nucleotides read TGTGCCAGCAGCTCCTCGGACAATGAGCAGTTCTTC.

This clone was seen only a few times. The chain couples TRBV21-1 to TRBJ1-4; the table assigns TRBD1, which was not confirmed against the DNA. TRBV21-1 is a pseudogene locus. The CDR3 has 16 residues. The CDR3 DNA reads as TGTGCCAGCAGCAAAGGTTTGGGGAAGGGGAATGAAAAACTGTTTTTT. This codes for CASSKGLGKGNEKLFF.